The source of this T cell receptor (beta chain) is a study of response to subunit inactivated influenza vaccine. MiXCR was run by TCRdb on the RT-PCR reads, yielding one entry per CDR3 protein. The sample lists around 540,000 distinct CDR3 sequences, about 10% seen once, with around 9.6% in the top ten. The V end lost 1 base, the J end lost 0 bases, and 10 bases lay between the germline ends. The CDR3 has 15 amino acids. Germline V gene lookup returns CDR1 SGHDN and CDR2 FVKESK. Notes on the study in general: Each seasonal influenza vaccination recruits few new T cells, the authors suggested.

This clonotype came up a few times. Its antigen is not identified. V and J are TRBV14 and TRBJ2-7; D is unclear. Source: PBMCs from blood, taken on the day of vaccination. The receptor was isolated from a man aged 50 to 59 who received an inactivated influenza vaccine. The CDR3 nucleotides are TGTGCCAGCAGCCAAGGACCCTCGAGCTCCTACGAGCAGTACTTC. Residues: CASSQGPSSSYEQYF.